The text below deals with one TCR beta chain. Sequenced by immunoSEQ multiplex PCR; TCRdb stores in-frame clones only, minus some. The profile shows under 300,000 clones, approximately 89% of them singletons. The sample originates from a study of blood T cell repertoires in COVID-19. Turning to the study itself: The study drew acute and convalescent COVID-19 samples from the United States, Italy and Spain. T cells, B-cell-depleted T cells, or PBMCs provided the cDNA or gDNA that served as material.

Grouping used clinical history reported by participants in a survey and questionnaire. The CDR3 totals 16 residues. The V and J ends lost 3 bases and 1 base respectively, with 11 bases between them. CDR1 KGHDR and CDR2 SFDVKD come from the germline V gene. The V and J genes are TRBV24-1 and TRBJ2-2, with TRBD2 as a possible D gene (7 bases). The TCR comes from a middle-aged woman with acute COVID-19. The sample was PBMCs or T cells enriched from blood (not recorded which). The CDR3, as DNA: TGTGCCACCAGTGATCCGGGGGGCAAGAACACCGGGGAGCTGTTTTTT. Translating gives CATSDPGGKNTGELFF.